This TCR beta chain emerged from a study of blood T cell repertoires in COVID-19 (TCRdb year 2020). General notes on the study: The collaborator samples originated in the United States, Italy and Spain and spanned the acute and convalescent phases of COVID-19. Deeply sampled blood TCRbeta repertoires from subjects exposed to, actively infected with, or recovered from COVID-19 were included in the dataset. The sample metadata nearly always contained a de-identified subject ID, COVID-19 status, age in years and sex. The repertoires were released in a freely available public database intended as a resource for research on the immune response to SARS-CoV-2. The material from the prospective study consisted of cDNA or gDNA derived from T cells, B-cell-depleted T cells, or PBMCs. Samples came from the ongoing ImmuneRACE study (first 160 participants) plus 1,254 subjects from 6 global collaborators. Where HLA class I and class II types were available, the types were taken from metadata supplied by the sample provider, not from assay-based typing.

Concerning this clone: The specificity of this receptor is unknown. No much larger clone is present one base from it, and per-base qualities are unavailable.

In the prospective study, participants were roughly 18 to 100 years old, resided in 24 geographic areas of the United States, and were enrolled through a virtual design. In the prospective study, cohorts were assigned on the basis of participant-reported clinical history obtained from a screening survey and a study questionnaire. Recovered participants in ImmuneRACE Cohort 3 were defined as having two consecutive negative NP/OP PCR tests, clearance from a healthcare professional, or resolution of symptoms. In the prospective study, whole blood, serum and a nasopharyngeal or oropharyngeal swab were collected from each participant by mobile phlebotomists. Additional blood draws and questionnaires over an approximately two-month period could optionally be provided by prospective study participants. Prospective study blood samples were shipped either frozen or at room temperature before DNA extraction.

Broad study findings and their caveats: How much clinical and demographic metadata was included differed by source and by participant, and the metadata was provided uncurated.

TCRbeta CDR3 regions were amplified from genomic DNA by means of the immunoSEQ Assay, a bias-controlled multiplex PCR. In the authors' own workflow: Nucleated cell counts per sample were estimated from amplification of reference gene primers within the assay. To quantify the absolute abundance of each unique TCRbeta CDR3 rearrangement, sequence reads were collapsed and filtered. For each sample, productive Simpson clonality was calculated by taking the square root of Simpson's diversity index across productive rearrangements. The table was pulled from immuneACCESS by TCRdb, which kept in-frame rearrangements only. Such tables lose some clones; where checked, under half of the loss comes from unresolved V genes, and the rest has no known cause. Clone size and the V and J calls come from that table; the DNA yielded D and trimming. The sample contains a few hundred thousand clones, 75% to 90% of them found a single time. The ten largest account for more than 0.8% of the sample.

The CDR1 and CDR2 encoded by the germline V gene are MNHNS and SASEGT. V and J are truncated by 2 bases and 2 bases respectively, leaving an intervening sequence of 10 bases. From the cysteine through the phenylalanine, the CDR3 covers 14 amino acids. Just the 42-base CDR3 DNA is kept, in frame starting at base 1. The chain joins TRBV6-1 to TRBJ2-7, with an unclear D gene assignment. What was sequenced was PBMCs or T cells enriched from blood (not recorded which). The clonotype was recovered from a man between 18 and 29 years old who had recovered from COVID-19. The CDR3 protein sequence reads: CASSEWLETYEQYF. The nucleotide sequence is given as TGTGCCAGCAGTGAATGGTTGGAGACCTACGAGCAGTACTTC.